These T cell receptor beta chains were read from a single sample in a study of metastatic and nonmetastatic thyroid tumors. MiXCR re-clonotyped the PCR reads for TCRdb. The data contain about 32,000 clones, roughly a fifth of them seen just once; the ten biggest clones take up approximately 8.1%. Sequenced: blood. The receptor set was obtained from a female donor with papillary thyroid cancer or a benign thyroid nodule (not recorded which). Some clones in this sample may be carry-over from other donors' samples. Both conserved end residues are part of each CDR3. Clone size appears in some rows only: once, few, many, or a class for an expanded clone.

v_call	j_call	clone_size	cdr3_aa
TRBV28	TRBJ2-7	few	CASSFASGTSYEQYF
TRBV7-8	TRBJ2-7	many	CASSRGREFVYEQYF
TRBV18	TRBJ2-3	many	CASSPPASGWTDTQYF
TRBV24-1	TRBJ1-1	few	CATSFRGRWTGGTEAFF
TRBV14	TRBJ2-7	NA	CASSQARDYEQYF
TRBV11-3	TRBJ2-7	NA	CASSLDRGGEQYF
TRBV20-1	TRBJ2-1	NA	CSASRDSGSNEQFF
TRBV7-3	TRBJ2-3	once	CASSFRKGDTQYF
TRBV28	TRBJ2-5	once	CASSLSGGGQETQYF
TRBV15	TRBJ2-7	many	CATSRDLRTVSSYEQYF
TRBV12-3/TRBV12-4	TRBJ2-5	many	CASSLTGQGASRETQYF
TRBV27	TRBJ2-7	many	CAYLRAGSSYEQYF
TRBV18	TRBJ1-1	many	CASSPRSLDTEAFF
TRBV20-1	TRBJ1-1	many	CSARVQLDTEAFF
TRBV5-4	TRBJ2-5	many	CASSGKDGGETQYF
TRBV5-1	TRBJ2-3	NA	CASSLIWGFSDTQYF
TRBV20-1	TRBJ2-1	medium-sized	CSARPPLGQGLDNEQFF
TRBV12-3/TRBV12-4	TRBJ1-5	few	CASSLATGPNSNQPQHF
TRBV19	TRBJ2-7	many	CASSILAESAYEQYF
TRBV6-1	TRBJ1-2	many	CASRTQGGYGYTF
TRBV2	TRBJ1-1	many	CASRDNRLNTEAFF
TRBV6-1	TRBJ1-2	many	CASSPFGNYGYTF
TRBV2	TRBJ1-5	many	CASKRDSNQPQHF
TRBV30	TRBJ2-7	NA	CAWSGGSSSYEQYF
TRBV5-6	TRBJ1-1	many	CASSFSGARAFF
TRBV5-4	TRBJ2-5	NA	CASRPSAGTARETQYF
TRBV27	TRBJ2-7	few	CASRGPTSSYEQYF
TRBV11-1	TRBJ2-3	many	CASSQNTGGAWTDTQYF
TRBV20-1	TRBJ1-5	NA	CSASRDRGGYSNQPQHF
TRBV28	TRBJ1-1	many	CASSLRQGAFEAFF
TRBV6-2/TRBV6-3	TRBJ1-2	many	CASSRRTDSYGYTF
TRBV20-1	TRBJ1-4	NA	CSAPGRGARNEKLFF
TRBV20-1	TRBJ1-4	NA	CSARGSGGSREKLFF
TRBV4-1	TRBJ2-4	many	CASSQPGQVKNTQYF
TRBV12-3/TRBV12-4	TRBJ1-5	NA	CASSLTADQPQHF
TRBV6-1	TRBJ1-2	many	CASSYTGTDGYTF
TRBV27	TRBJ2-7	NA	CASSGQGSAYEQYF
TRBV11-3	TRBJ2-1	NA	CASSFQGGNEQFF
TRBV20-1	TRBJ2-7	NA	CSARGLQYNEQYF
TRBV19	TRBJ2-5	few	CASTPTSVETQYF
TRBV12-3/TRBV12-4	TRBJ2-4	large	CASSFEGGPWGRNIQYF
TRBV12-3/TRBV12-4	TRBJ2-1	few	CASRYGTPNEQFF
TRBV7-9	TRBJ2-7	many	CASSSLGSEQYF
TRBV27	TRBJ2-7	NA	CASSLVGRSYEQYF
TRBV30	TRBJ1-1	medium-sized	CACPSGPRTEAFF
TRBV2	TRBJ2-7	many	CASRGQGVQYF
TRBV11-2	TRBJ2-1	NA	CASSSRSGTGYNEQFF
TRBV30	TRBJ2-2	many	CAWDSSGGNTGELFF
TRBV5-1	TRBJ2-2	NA	CASTSVGELFF
TRBV18	TRBJ2-5	many	CASSPPGTGGETQYF
TRBV5-1	TRBJ1-1	NA	CASSLWAGIGGTEAFF
TRBV6-1	TRBJ1-1	few	CASRRQGKDTEAFF
TRBV24-1	TRBJ2-2	NA	CATSDIQWNANTGELFF
TRBV20-1	TRBJ2-7	NA	CSAGGLSGWQYF
TRBV5-1	TRBJ2-5	NA	CASSPPTSSQETQYF
TRBV27	TRBJ2-3	NA	CASSSWTGTSTDTQYF
TRBV4-1	TRBJ2-1	many	CASSQHSFEGIYNEQFF
TRBV12-3/TRBV12-4	TRBJ1-1	many	CASSLTPGRSTEAFF